The rows below give T cell receptor beta chains drawn from one sample of a study of T cells in localized non-small cell lung cancer. The method was immunoSEQ multiplex PCR; TCRdb's version includes in-frame clones alone and lacks a portion of them. Of approximately 23,000 clones detected, less than 90% appear once; the ten largest clones hold about 14%. The input for sequencing was peripheral blood, taken before any cancer treatment. All receptors come from a male donor older than 55 with stage I lung adenocarcinoma. The CDR3 runs from the conserved cysteine through the conserved F or W. A D gene is named only where the DNA matches it firmly. Size is omitted from some rows. Given values are once, few, many or a class for expanded clones.

j_call d_call clone_size v_call cdr3_nt cdr3_aa
TRBJ1-2 . . TRBV6-6 TGTGCCAGCAGTTACTCAGGGAGGGGCTACACCTTC CASSYSGRGYTF
TRBJ1-4 . . TRBV4-2 TGTGCCAGCAGCCAAGATCAGCAGGGACCAACTAATGAAAAACTGTTTTTT CASSQDQQGPTNEKLFF
TRBJ1-4 TRBD1 . TRBV6-5 TGTGCCAGCAGTGTTGACAGGGACAGTGAAAAACTGTTTTTT CASSVDRDSEKLFF
TRBJ2-7 TRBD2 . TRBV19 TGTGCCAGTAGTACCAACCTAGCGGGAGGATCCTACGAGCAGTACTTC CASSTNLAGGSYEQYF
TRBJ2-2 . . TRBV30 TGTGCCTGGAGGACTATCGCGCAAAGCACCGGGGAGCTGTTTTTT CAWRTIAQSTGELFF
TRBJ2-1 TRBD2 few TRBV7-2 TGTGCCAGCAGCATAACTAGCGGGGGGGCCTCGGGTGAGCAGTTCTTC CASSITSGGASGEQFF
TRBJ1-1 TRBD1 . TRBV19 TGTGCCAGTAGTCGCGACGGACAGGGTGTCACTGAAGCTTTCTTT CASSRDGQGVTEAFF
TRBJ2-2 . . TRBV30 TGTGCCTGGAGTGTAGGGAGCCGTTCGGCCGGGGAGCTGTTTTTT CAWSVGSRSAGELFF
TRBJ1-1 . . TRBV4-1 TGCGCCAGCAGCCAAGTTGACGTCGGACCCACGATCCCTGAAGCTTTCTTT CASSQVDVGPTIPEAFF
TRBJ2-1 . once TRBV4-2 TGTGCCAGCAGCCAAGCCCCTCGGGGGAGCCATGAGCAGTTCTTC CASSQAPRGSHEQFF
TRBJ2-3 . . TRBV2 TGTGCCAGCAGCGAGGGACAACCTGAAACCACAGATACGCAGTATTTT CASSEGQPETTDTQYF
TRBJ1-1 . . TRBV19 TGTGCCAGTGGCCGAGGCAGGGCGGAGAACACTGAAGCTTTCTTT CASGRGRAENTEAFF
TRBJ2-3 . . TRBV4-1 TGCGCCAGCAGCCAAGTTGGGGATACGCAGTATTTT CASSQVGDTQYF
TRBJ1-4 . . TRBV6-5 TGTGCCAGCAGCCCTGGGACCGATGAAAAACTGTTTTTT CASSPGTDEKLFF
TRBJ2-5 . . TRBV19 TGTGCCAGTAGTTCCGCCTCTTTTATTCTCCAAGAGACCCAGTACTTC CASSSASFILQETQYF
TRBJ2-3 . . TRBV5-1 TGCGCCAGCCATAATGGACAGCCCACAGATACGCAGTATTTT CASHNGQPTDTQYF
TRBJ1-2 . . TRBV7-2 TGTGCCAGCAGCTTAGCGATCCCGGTGTTTGATGGCTACACCTTC CASSLAIPVFDGYTF
TRBJ2-1 TRBD1 . TRBV6-5 TGTGCCAGCAGCCGGACAGGGGTGAGAACCAATGAGCAGTTCTTC CASSRTGVRTNEQFF
TRBJ2-5 TRBD1 . TRBV30 TGTGCCTGGCAGACAGGGTTAAAAGAGACCCAGTACTTC CAWQTGLKETQYF
TRBJ1-6 . . TRBV18 TGTGCCAGCTCACCCACGGGACACCCGAGGGATTCACCCCTCCACTTT CASSPTGHPRDSPLHF
TRBJ2-1 . . TRBV19 TGTGCCAGTAAGGAGGGGGGCGGGGTCAATGAGCAGTTCTTC CASKEGGGVNEQFF
TRBJ2-7 TRBD2 . TRBV10-3 TGTGCCATCAACCCAGGACTAGCGGACTACGAGCAGTACTTC CAINPGLADYEQYF
TRBJ2-6 TRBD2 . TRBV5-6 TGTGCCAGCAGCTTGCCCCTAGCGGGGGACATCTCTGGGGCCAACGTCCTGACTTTC CASSLPLAGDISGANVLTF
TRBJ1-3 TRBD1 . TRBV18 TGTGCCAGCTCGCCCAGGACAGGGGGCAGATCTGGAAACACCATATATTTT CASSPRTGGRSGNTIYF
TRBJ2-7 . . TRBV5-6 TGTGCCAGCAGCGACTGGCGGCTCTACGAGCAGTACTTC CASSDWRLYEQYF
TRBJ2-3 TRBD1 . TRBV7-9 TGTGCCAGCAGCCAGATCGACGGACAGGGTGCAACAGATACGCAGTATTTT CASSQIDGQGATDTQYF
TRBJ2-1 TRBD1 . TRBV28 TGTGCCAGCACACCCCGTGGACAGGGGGAAGGCAATGAGCAGTTCTTC CASTPRGQGEGNEQFF
TRBJ1-5 TRBD1 . TRBV19 TGTGCCAGTAGTATAACAGGGGGCGCGGGCAATCAGCCCCAGCATTTT CASSITGGAGNQPQHF
TRBJ2-7 TRBD1 . TRBV5-6 TGTGCCAGCAGAATGGACAGGGCTGGGGAGCAGTACTTC CASRMDRAGEQYF
TRBJ1-4 TRBD1 . TRBV9 TGTGCCAGCAGCCCAAGTGGACAGGGGGCAGTATCGGGTGAAAAACTGTTTTTT CASSPSGQGAVSGEKLFF
TRBJ2-7 . few TRBV10-3 TGTGCCATCAGTGAGGGGGATTTCAGCTCCTACGAGCAGTACTTC CAISEGDFSSYEQYF
TRBJ2-5 . . TRBV11-2 TGTGCCAGCAGCTCCCCCCGGGGGATAACCTTAAACCGAGAGACCCAGTACTTC CASSSPRGITLNRETQYF
TRBJ2-2 . . TRBV7-2 TGTGCCAGCAGCTTTGACAGGAGGAACACCGGGGAGCTGTTTTTT CASSFDRRNTGELFF
TRBJ1-2 . . TRBV4-3 TGCGCCAGCAGCCAAGATGGGATGAGCTATGGCTACACCTTC CASSQDGMSYGYTF
TRBJ2-7 . . TRBV6-6 TGTGCCAGCAGTTTGACCAGAAGACACGCGGGTGAGCAGTACTTC CASSLTRRHAGEQYF
TRBJ2-1 . . TRBV7-2 TGTGCCAGCAGCCCCGGGACGGTGCCTGGGGACAATGAGCAGTTCTTC CASSPGTVPGDNEQFF
TRBJ1-1 TRBD1 . TRBV2 TGTGCCAGCAGTGAAGGGGTGAAGGGGGCTGCATTTGGAGCTTTCTTT CASSEGVKGAAFGAFF
TRBJ1-6 . . TRBV5-4 TGTGCCAGCAGCTCGGGCTCGGGCAGCTCCTATAATTCACCCCTCCACTTT CASSSGSGSSYNSPLHF
TRBJ2-5 TRBD2 . TRBV7-2 TGTGCCAGCAGCTTCGGGGGGAGGGAAGAGACCCAGTACTTC CASSFGGREETQYF